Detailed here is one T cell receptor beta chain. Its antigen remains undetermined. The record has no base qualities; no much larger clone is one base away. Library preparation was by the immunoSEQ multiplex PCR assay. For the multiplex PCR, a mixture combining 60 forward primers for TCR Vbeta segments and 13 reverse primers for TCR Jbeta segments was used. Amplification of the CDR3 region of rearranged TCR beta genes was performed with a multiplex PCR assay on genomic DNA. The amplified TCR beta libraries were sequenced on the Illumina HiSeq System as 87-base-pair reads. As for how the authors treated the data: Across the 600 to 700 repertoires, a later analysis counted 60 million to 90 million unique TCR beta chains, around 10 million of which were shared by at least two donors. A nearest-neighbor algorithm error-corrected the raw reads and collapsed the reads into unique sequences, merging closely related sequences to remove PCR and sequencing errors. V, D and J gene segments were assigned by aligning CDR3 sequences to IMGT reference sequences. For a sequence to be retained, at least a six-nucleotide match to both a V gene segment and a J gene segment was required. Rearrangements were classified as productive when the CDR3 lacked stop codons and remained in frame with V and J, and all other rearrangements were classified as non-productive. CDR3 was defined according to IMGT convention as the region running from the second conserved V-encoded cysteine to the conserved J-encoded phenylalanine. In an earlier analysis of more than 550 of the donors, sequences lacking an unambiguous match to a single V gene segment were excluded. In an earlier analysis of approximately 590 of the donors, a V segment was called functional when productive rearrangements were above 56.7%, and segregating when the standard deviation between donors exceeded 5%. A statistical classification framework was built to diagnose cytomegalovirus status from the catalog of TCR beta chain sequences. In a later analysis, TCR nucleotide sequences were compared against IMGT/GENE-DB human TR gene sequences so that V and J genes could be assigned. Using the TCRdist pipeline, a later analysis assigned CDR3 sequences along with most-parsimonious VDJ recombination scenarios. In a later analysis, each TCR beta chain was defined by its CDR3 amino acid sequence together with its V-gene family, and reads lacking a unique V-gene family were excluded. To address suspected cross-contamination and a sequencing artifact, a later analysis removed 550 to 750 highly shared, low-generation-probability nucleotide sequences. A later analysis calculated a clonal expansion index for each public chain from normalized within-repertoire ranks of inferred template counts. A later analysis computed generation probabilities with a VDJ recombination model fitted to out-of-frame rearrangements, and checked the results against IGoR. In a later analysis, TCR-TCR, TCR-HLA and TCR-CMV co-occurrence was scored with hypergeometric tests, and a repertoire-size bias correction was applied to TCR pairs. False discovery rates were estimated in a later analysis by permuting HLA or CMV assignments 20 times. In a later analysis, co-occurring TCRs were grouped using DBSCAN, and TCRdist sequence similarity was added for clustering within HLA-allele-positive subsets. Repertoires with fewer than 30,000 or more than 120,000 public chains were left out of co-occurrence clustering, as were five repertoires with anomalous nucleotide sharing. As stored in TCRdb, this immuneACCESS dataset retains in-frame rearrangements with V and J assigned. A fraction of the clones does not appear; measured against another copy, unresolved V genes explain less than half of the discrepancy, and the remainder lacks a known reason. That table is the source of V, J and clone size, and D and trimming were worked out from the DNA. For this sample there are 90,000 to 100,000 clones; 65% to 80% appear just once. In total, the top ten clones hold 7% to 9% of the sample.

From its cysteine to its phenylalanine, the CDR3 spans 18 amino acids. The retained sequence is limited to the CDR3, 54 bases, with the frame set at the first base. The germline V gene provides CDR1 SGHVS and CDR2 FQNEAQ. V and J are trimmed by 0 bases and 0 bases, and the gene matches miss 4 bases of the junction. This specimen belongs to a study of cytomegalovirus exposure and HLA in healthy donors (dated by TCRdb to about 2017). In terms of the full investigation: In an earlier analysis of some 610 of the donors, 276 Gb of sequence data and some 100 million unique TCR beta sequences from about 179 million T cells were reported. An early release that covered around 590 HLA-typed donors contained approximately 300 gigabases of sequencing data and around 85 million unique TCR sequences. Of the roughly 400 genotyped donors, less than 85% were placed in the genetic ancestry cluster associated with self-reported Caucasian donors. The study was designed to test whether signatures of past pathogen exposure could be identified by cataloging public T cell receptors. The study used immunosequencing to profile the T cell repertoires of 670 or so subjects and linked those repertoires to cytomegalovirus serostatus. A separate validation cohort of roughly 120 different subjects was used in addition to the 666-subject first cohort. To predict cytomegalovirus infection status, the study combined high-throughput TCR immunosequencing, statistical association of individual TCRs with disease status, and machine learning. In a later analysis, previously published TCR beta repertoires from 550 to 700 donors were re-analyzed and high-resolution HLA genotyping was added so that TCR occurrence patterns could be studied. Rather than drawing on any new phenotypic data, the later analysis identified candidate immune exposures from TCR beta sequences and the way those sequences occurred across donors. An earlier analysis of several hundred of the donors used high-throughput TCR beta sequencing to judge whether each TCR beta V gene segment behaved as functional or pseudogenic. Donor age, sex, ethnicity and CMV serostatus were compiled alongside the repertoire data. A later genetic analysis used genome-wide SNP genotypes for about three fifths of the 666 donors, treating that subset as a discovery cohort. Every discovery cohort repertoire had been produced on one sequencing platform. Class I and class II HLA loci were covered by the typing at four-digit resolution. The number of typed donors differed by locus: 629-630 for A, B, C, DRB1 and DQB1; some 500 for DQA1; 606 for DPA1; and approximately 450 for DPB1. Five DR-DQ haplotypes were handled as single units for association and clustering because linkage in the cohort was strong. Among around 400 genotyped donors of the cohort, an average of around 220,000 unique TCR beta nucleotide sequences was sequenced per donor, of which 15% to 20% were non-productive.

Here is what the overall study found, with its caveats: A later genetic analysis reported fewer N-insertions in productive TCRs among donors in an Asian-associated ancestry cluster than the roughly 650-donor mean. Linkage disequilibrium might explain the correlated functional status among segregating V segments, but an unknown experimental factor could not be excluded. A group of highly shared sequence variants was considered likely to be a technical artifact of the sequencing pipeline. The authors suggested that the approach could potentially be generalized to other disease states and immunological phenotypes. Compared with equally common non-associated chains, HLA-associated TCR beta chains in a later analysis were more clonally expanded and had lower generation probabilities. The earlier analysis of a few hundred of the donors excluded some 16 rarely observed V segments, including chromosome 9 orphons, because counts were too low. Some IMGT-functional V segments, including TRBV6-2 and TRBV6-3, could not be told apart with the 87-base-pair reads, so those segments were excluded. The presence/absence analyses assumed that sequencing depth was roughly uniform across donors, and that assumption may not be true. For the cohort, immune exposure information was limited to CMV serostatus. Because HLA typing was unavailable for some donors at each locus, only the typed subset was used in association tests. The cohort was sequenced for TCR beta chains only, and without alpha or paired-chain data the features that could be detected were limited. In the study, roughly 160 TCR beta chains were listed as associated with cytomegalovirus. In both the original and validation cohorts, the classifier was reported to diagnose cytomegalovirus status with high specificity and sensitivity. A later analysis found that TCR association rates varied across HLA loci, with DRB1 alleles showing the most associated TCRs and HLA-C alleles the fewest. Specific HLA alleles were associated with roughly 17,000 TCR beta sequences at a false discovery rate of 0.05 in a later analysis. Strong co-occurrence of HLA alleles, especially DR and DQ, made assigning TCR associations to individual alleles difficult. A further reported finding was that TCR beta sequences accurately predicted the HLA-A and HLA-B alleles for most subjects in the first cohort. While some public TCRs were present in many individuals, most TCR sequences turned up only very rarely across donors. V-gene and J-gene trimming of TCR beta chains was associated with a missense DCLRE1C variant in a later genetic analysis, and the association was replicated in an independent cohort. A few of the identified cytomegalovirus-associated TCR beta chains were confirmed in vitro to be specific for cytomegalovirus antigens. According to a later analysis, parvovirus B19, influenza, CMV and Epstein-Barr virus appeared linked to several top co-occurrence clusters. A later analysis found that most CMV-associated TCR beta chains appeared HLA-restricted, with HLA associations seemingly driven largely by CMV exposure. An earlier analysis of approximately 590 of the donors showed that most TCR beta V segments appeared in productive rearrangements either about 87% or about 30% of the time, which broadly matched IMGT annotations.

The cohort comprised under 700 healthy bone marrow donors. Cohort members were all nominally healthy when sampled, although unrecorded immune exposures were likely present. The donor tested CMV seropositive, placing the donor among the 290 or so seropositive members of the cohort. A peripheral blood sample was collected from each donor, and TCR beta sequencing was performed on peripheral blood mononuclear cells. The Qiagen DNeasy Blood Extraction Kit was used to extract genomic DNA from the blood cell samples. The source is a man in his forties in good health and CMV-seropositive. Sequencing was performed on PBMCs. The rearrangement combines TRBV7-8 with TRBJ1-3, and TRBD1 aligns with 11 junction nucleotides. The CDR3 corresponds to CASSLAAGTGGSGNTIYF. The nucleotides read TGTGCCAGCAGCTTAGCTGCCGGGACAGGGGGCTCTGGAAACACCATATATTTT.